The 4 T cell receptor beta chains below all came from one sample that was sequenced in a study of cytomegalovirus exposure and HLA in healthy donors listed by TCRdb under 2017. Receptors were amplified or captured by the immunoSEQ multiplex PCR assay. TCRdb carries this immuneACCESS record with in-frame sequences only. Its versions omit some clonotypes, under half of them owing to an unresolved V gene in the studies checked, with the rest unexplained. This sample holds 150,000 to 200,000 clones; approximately 89% were observed only once. The top ten constitute about a tenth of the sample. Sequencing was done on a sample of PBMCs. The receptors shown here come from a woman between 18 and 30 years old in good health and CMV-seropositive.

The chain combines TRBV28 with TRBJ2-3; D is possibly TRBD1 (6 bases). Germline CDR1 MDHEN, CDR2 SYDVKM. The CDR3 length is 14 residues. Trimming cost V 2 bases and J 7 bases, with 13 bases left between them. The DNA for the CDR3 is TGTGCCAGCAGTTTAGGACAGACTGGTAATACGCAGTATTTT. Residues: CASSLGQTGNTQYF.

The V and J genes are TRBV9 and TRBJ2-7, with a weak D call TRBD1 (6 bases). The germline V gene has CDR1 SGDLS and CDR2 YYNGEE. The germline V and J ends were trimmed by 0 bases and 3 bases, with 10 bases remaining between them. The CDR3 loop spans 14 amino acids. The CDR3 coding sequence is TGTGCCAGCAGCGTAGGGCAGGGGCACTACGAGCAGTACTTC. This sequence encodes CASSVGQGHYEQYF.

This clone was counted a few times. The rearrangement joins TRBV2 to TRBJ1-1; no reliable D call. V was shortened by 6 bases and J by 5 bases, with 19 bases between the two germline ends. Germline V gene data show CDR1 as SNHLY and CDR2 as FYNNEI. The CDR3 is 15 residues long. The CDR3 DNA is TGTGCCAGCAGGGCAACAATACCAACGGAGACTGAAGCTTTCTTT. Its protein is CASRATIPTETEAFF.

The V call is TRBV18, the J call TRBJ2-3; TRBD1 might be the D (6 bases). Germline V lookup: CDR1 KGHSH, CDR2 LQKENI. This CDR3 is 16 amino acids long. V was shortened by 3 bases and J by 4 bases, with 17 bases between the two germline ends. Here the CDR3 DNA reads TGTGCCAGCTCACCGACACAGGGCCTGACGTCAGATACGCAGTATTTT. Residues: CASSPTQGLTSDTQYF.